Following are 3 T cell receptor beta chains from one sample sequenced in a study of CD8+CD57+ T cells in acquired aplastic anemia. Sequencing was done on patients that had shown CD8+CD57+ cell expansion by flow cytometry. CDR3 and TCR beta VDJ profiling relied on a genomic DNA template. TCRdb used MiXCR to reprocess the reads, holding one entry per CDR3 protein. Of about 200,000 distinct CDR3 sequences in the sample, about 60% were seen once. The sequenced sample consisted of sorted CD4+, CD8+, or CD8+CD57+ T cells (not recorded which) from PBMCs. These receptors came from a human donor with aplastic anemia.

The chain couples TRBV6-5 to TRBJ1-2; D remains unclear. The germline V gene encodes CDR1 MNHEY and CDR2 SVGAGI. V lost 3 bases and J lost 8, with 13 bases in between. This CDR3 comprises 13 residues. The CDR3 bases are TGTGCCAGCAGTTATTCAGGTGTTGAGGGCTACACCTTC. The encoded protein is CASSYSGVEGYTF.

As to this clonotype: The junction does not match germline at one end; this may be a read error. This chain uses TRBV24-1 with TRBJ1-4, with D hard to call. CDR3 length equals 14 residues. Germline V gene sequence: CDR1 KGHDR, CDR2 SFDVKD. CDR3 DNA: TGTGCCACCAGTGTTAGGGTGTCTAAAGAAAAACTGTTTTTT. Protein product: CATSVRVSKEKLFF.

V gene TRBV4-3 combines with J gene TRBJ2-7, with D maybe TRBD1 (7 bases). The CDR3 has 12 amino acids. Germline V gene lookup returns CDR1 LGHNA and CDR2 YSLEER. The V gene lost 8 bases and the J gene lost 2 bases, with 10 bases spanning the gap. The CDR3 loop reads CASRGTAYEQYF. CDR3 nucleotide sequence: TGCGCCAGCCGCGGGACAGCCTACGAGCAGTACTTC.